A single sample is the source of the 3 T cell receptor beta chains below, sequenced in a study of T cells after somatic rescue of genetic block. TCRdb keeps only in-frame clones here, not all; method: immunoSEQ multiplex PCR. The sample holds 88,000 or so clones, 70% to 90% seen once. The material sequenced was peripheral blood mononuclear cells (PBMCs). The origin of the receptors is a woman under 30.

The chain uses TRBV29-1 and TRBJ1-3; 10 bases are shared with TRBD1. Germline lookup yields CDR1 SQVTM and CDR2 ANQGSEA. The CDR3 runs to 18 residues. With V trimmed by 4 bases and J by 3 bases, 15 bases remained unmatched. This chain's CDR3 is CSVVIATGGSVSGNTIYF. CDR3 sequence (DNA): TGCAGCGTTGTGATCGCGACAGGGGGCTCGGTTAGTGGAAACACCATATATTTT.

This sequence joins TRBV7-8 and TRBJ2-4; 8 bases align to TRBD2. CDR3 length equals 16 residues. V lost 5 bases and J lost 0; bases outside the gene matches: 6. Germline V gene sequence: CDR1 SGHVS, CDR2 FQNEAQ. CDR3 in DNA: TGTGCCAGCAGCGTGGGGCTAGCGGGAGCCAAAAACATTCAGTACTTC. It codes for CASSVGLAGAKNIQYF.

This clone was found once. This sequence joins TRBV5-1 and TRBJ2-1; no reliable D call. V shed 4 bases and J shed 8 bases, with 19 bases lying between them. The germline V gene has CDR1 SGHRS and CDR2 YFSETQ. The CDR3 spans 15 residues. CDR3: CASSPMSGRNYEQFF. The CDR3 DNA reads TGCGCCAGCAGCCCTATGTCGGGTAGGAACTATGAGCAGTTCTTC.